The next 20 T cell receptor beta chains were all read from a single sample in a study of T cells in Graves' hyperthyroidism and ophthalmopathy. TCR beta CDR3 region amplification was performed from RNA transcripts. With the HTBI primer set, the TCR CDR3 went through a first round of RT-PCR. TCRdb re-called the multiplex PCR reads with MiXCR, one entry per CDR3 protein. This repertoire shows about 500,000 distinct CDR3 sequences, about 15% found once; its top ten account for roughly a sixth. The sequenced sample consisted of blood. The receptors were sampled from a woman aged 18-29 years with Graves' ophthalmopathy.

This clonotype was counted many times. The chain uses TRBV28 and TRBJ2-1; the D gene is possibly TRBD2 (8 bases). This CDR3 is 16 amino acids long. The germline gives CDR1 MDHEN, CDR2 SYDVKM. The V end lost 6 bases, the J end lost 6 bases, and 21 bases lay between the germline ends. The CDR3 loop reads CASRGSGTAGVNEQFF. DNA for the CDR3: TGTGCCAGCAGAGGTAGCGGGACAGCGGGGGTCAATGAGCAGTTCTTC.

This clonotype occurred a few times. The V and J genes are TRBV6-5 and TRBJ1-2; the D is unclear. The CDR3 is 15 residues long. The V end lost 2 bases, the J end lost 0 bases, and 10 bases lay between the germline ends. CDR1 is MNHEY, CDR2 SVGAGI, per germline. The CDR3 DNA follows: TGTGCCAGCAGTTACGGCGGTCGATCTAACTATGGCTACACCTTC. Amino acids: CASSYGGRSNYGYTF.

In its sample, this clonotype was seen a few times. This sequence joins TRBV5-1 and TRBJ1-1; TRBD1 might be the D (5 bases). V was clipped by 4 bases and J by 0 bases, with 10 bases between them. Germline CDR1 and CDR2: SGHRS and YFSETQ. The CDR3 loop spans 14 amino acids. The DNA of the CDR3 is TGCGCCAGCAGCCCCAGGGATTTGAACACTGAAGCTTTCTTT. As protein: CASSPRDLNTEAFF.

The chain joins TRBV4-1 to TRBJ2-1, with 11 nucleotides matching TRBD2. Germline V CDR1 and CDR2: MGHRA, YSYEKL. The length of the CDR3 is 16 residues. Trimming removed 7 bases from V and 6 bases from J; junction bases left unmatched: 11. The CDR3 nucleotides read TGCGCCAGCATGCCCCCACTAGCGGGGGAGCCCAATGAGCAGTTCTTC. It specifies CASMPPLAGEPNEQFF.

V gene TRBV7-3 combines with J gene TRBJ2-3; 13 bases match TRBD2. The CDR3 length is 19 residues. CDR1 is SGHTA and CDR2 is FQGTGA in the germline V gene. After removal of 5 bases from V and 3 bases from J, the junction contained 14 bases not matched to a gene. The CDR3, as DNA: TGTGCCAGCAGCCCCCTCGGGGGTGGACTAGCGGGAGATACAGATACGCAGTATTTT. Protein sequence: CASSPLGGGLAGDTDTQYF. Supplemented by reference TRBV7-3 and TRBJ2-3, the full variable domain reads GAGVSQTPSNKVTEKGKYVELRCDPISGHTALYWYRQSLGQGPEFLIYFQGTGAADDSGLPNDRFFAVRPEGSVSTLKIQRTERGDSAVYLCASSPLGGGLAGDTDTQYFGPGTRLTVL.

The chain carries TRBV6-5 and TRBJ2-5; D is undetermined. The CDR3 is made up of 18 amino acids. The V end was cut by 4 bases, the J end by 2 bases, with 23 bases between. The germline gives CDR1 MNHEY, CDR2 SVGAGI. CDR3 sequence reads: CASSSITYDMVGQETQYF. The CDR3 DNA reads as TGTGCCAGCAGTTCCATCACCTATGACATGGTGGGGCAAGAGACCCAGTACTTC.

This sequence joins TRBV18 and TRBJ1-4, with D unresolved. V gave up 0 bases and J gave up 3 bases, with 8 bases separating them. This CDR3 has 15 residues. Per the germline V gene, CDR1 is KGHSH and CDR2 is LQKENI. Written as DNA, the CDR3 is TGTGCCAGCTCACCACCGATGGCAGCTAATGAAAAACTGTTTTTT. It is translated as CASSPPMAANEKLFF.

This clonotype was seen more than once but under ten times. The chain uses TRBV4-1 and TRBJ2-7, with D possibly matching TRBD1 (6 bases). In germline, CDR1 is MGHRA, CDR2 YSYEKL. CDR3 length: 15 residues. V lost 0 bases to trimming and J lost 4 bases, with 13 bases between them. CDR3 sequence: CASSQELDSSYEQYF. CDR3 in DNA: TGCGCCAGCAGCCAAGAACTGGACAGTAGTTACGAGCAGTACTTC.

Many counts were recorded for this clonotype. The rearrangement links TRBV12-3 or TRBV12-4 to TRBJ2-7; 7 bases line up with TRBD1. The CDR3 has 15 amino acids. J lost 4 bases, V lost 1 base, and 7 bases had no gene match. In nucleotides, the CDR3 is TGTGCCAGCAGTTTAGGGAGGACAGGATTATACGAGCAGTACTTC. Protein product: CASSLGRTGLYEQYF.

The table lists this clonotype with many counts. The chain uses TRBV5-1 and TRBJ2-7; TRBD2 matches at 8 bases. Unmatched junction bases numbered 11, after V lost 2 bases and J lost 4 bases. The CDR3 sequence is 16 residues long. In germline, CDR1 is SGHRS, CDR2 YFSETQ. Here the CDR3 reads CASSLYSSGGLYEQYF. In nucleotides, the CDR3 is TGCGCCAGCAGCTTATACTCCAGCGGGGGTCTATACGAGCAGTACTTC.

V is TRBV24-1 and J is TRBJ2-1; 7 nucleotides match TRBD2. This CDR3 contains 16 residues. V shed 4 bases, J shed 5 bases, and the junction held 10 bases outside the gene matches. The germline CDR1 and CDR2 sequences are KGHDR and SFDVKD. The CDR3 bases are TGTGCCACCAGTGACCCAGCCGGGACTATAAACAATGAGCAGTTCTTC. Its protein is CATSDPAGTINNEQFF.

Many counts were recorded for this clonotype. The chain combines TRBV6-1 with TRBJ1-1; D is perhaps TRBD1 (5 bases). The length of the CDR3 is 15 residues. CDR1 is MNHNS, CDR2 SASEGT, per germline. V dropped 2 bases and J dropped 2 bases, with 12 bases sitting between them. In DNA form, the CDR3 reads TGTGCCAGCAGTGAACCGGGAAGGGGTAACACTGAAGCTTTCTTT. As protein: CASSEPGRGNTEAFF.

The rearrangement joins TRBV19 to TRBJ2-7, with TRBD2 matching 7 bases. Germline V lookup: CDR1 LNHDA, CDR2 SQIVND (reference sequence). Trimming at V came to 10 bases and at J to 1 base, leaving 10 bases not matched to a gene. The length of the CDR3 is 14 residues. The CDR3 sequence is CATKQLASSYEQYF. The DNA of the CDR3 is TGTGCCACCAAACAACTAGCGTCGTCCTACGAGCAGTACTTC.

This clonotype came up many times. The chain employs TRBV7-2 and TRBJ2-1, with D tentatively TRBD2 (5 bases). Trimming took off 1 base at V and 11 bases at J, with 12 bases between the two ends. Germline V gene sequence: CDR1 SGHTA, CDR2 FQGNSA. The CDR3 loop spans 13 amino acids. The CDR3 is CASSLVGGSKQFF. CDR3 DNA sequence: TGTGCCAGCAGCTTAGTGGGTGGGAGCAAGCAGTTCTTC. Using reference TRBV7-2 and TRBJ2-1 for the parts outside the CDR3, the full variable domain is GAGVSQSPSNKVTEKGKDVELRCDPISGHTALYWYRQSLGQGLEFLIYFQGNSAPDKSGLPSDRFSAERTGGSVSTLTIQRTQQEDSAVYLCASSLVGGSKQFFGPGTRLTVL.

This clonotype was counted ten times or more. The rearrangement joins TRBV12-3 or TRBV12-4 to TRBJ1-1; D perhaps matches TRBD1 (6 bases). The CDR3 covers 16 residues. Trimming shortened V by 7 bases and J by 1 base, and 19 bases separated the two germline ends. The CDR3 nucleotides are TGTGCCAGCATCCCAAGCAGGGGATTCGGGAACACTGAAGCTTTCTTT. Amino acids: CASIPSRGFGNTEAFF.

The chain couples TRBV11-2 to TRBJ2-2, with a possible D match to TRBD1 (6 bases). This CDR3 spans 16 amino acids. CDR1 SGHAT and CDR2 FQNNGV come from the germline V gene. Trimming shortened V by 3 bases and J by 7 bases, and 18 bases separated the two germline ends. CDR3 in amino acids: CASSLGGSTGYGELFF. The CDR3 DNA is TGTGCCAGCAGCTTGGGCGGCTCGACAGGTTACGGGGAGCTGTTTTTT.

Details on this clonotype: It may be a read error: a sequence one base away is much more abundant. The chain employs TRBV2 and TRBJ2-3; 8 nucleotides agree with TRBD1. Germline V gene data show CDR1 as SNHLY and CDR2 as FYNNEI. CDR3 length: 15 residues. The CDR3 coding sequence is TGTGCCAGCATTATATCAGGGGGCACTGCAGATGCGCAGTATTTT. It is translated as CASIISGGTADAQYF.

This clonotype has at least ten counts. The genes are TRBV6-6 and TRBJ2-1; TRBD1 agrees at 7 bases. Germline CDR1 MNHNY, CDR2 SVGAGI (reference sequence). V shed 2 bases and J 0 bases; nucleotides not matched to a gene: 4. The CDR3 totals 16 residues. CDR3 bases: TGTGCCAGCAGTTACCTCCGGGACAGCTCCTACAATGAGCAGTTCTTC. This sequence encodes CASSYLRDSSYNEQFF.

This clonotype turned up a few times. V usage is TRBV2 and J usage is TRBJ1-4, with 7 bases aligning to TRBD1. V was pared by 0 bases and J by 7 bases, with 8 bases of the junction left unmatched. Germline assignment: CDR1 SNHLY and CDR2 FYNNEI. This CDR3 has 16 amino acids. In DNA, the CDR3 is TGTGCCAGCAGTGAAGCGCTAAGGGGGCGGGTTGAAAAACTGTTTTTT. Its translation is CASSEALRGRVEKLFF.

This clonotype was seen many times. The V call is TRBV2, the J call TRBJ1-6; D unresolved. From germline, CDR1 is SNHLY and CDR2 FYNNEI. The ends were cut back, 1 base at V and 10 bases at J, with 11 bases in the middle. The length of the CDR3 is 14 residues. The CDR3 DNA sequence: TGTGCCAGCAGTGAAGATCGGTGGGCCTCACCCCTCCACTTT. Protein product: CASSEDRWASPLHF.